Shown below are 5 T cell receptor beta chains from a single sample sequenced in a study of shared clonotypes between healthy human individuals. The method was immunoSEQ multiplex PCR; TCRdb's version includes in-frame clones alone and lacks a portion of them. The sample has roughly 720,000 clones; around 91% are singletons. The sample consisted of memory CD8+ T cells from PBMCs. Indicated subset: CD45RO+ cells pooled with CCR7-negative TemRA cells. All receptors derive from a man younger than 35 in good health. Some clones in this sample may be carry-over from other donors' samples.

The sample holds one count of this clone. The rearrangement joins TRBV10-3 to TRBJ2-3, with D possibly TRBD1 on 5 matching bases. V was shortened by 2 bases and J by 4 bases, with 10 bases between the two germline ends. This CDR3 is built from 14 residues. Germline loops: CDR1 ENHRY, CDR2 SYGVKD. This chain's CDR3 is CAISEGAGSDTQYF. The CDR3 nucleotides are TGTGCCATCAGTGAGGGGGCAGGATCAGATACGCAGTATTTT.

V and J are TRBV27 and TRBJ2-5; 10 bases align to TRBD2. The V segment lost 2 bases and the J segment 4 bases; nucleotides outside the gene matches: 4. CDR1 is MNHEY and CDR2 is SMNVEV in the germline V gene (reference sequence). This CDR3 is 15 amino acids long. DNA for the CDR3: TGTGCCAGCAGTTTAGGAGCGGGAGGGCCAGAGACCCAGTACTTC. Translating it yields CASSLGAGGPETQYF.

The J gene is TRBJ2-1, the V gene TRBV9; D might be TRBD2 (6 bases). Per germline, CDR1 SGDLS and CDR2 YYNGEE. The CDR3 spans 15 residues. Trimming took 0 bases from V and 6 from J, leaving 13 bases between them. The CDR3 loop reads CASSVDRGARNEQFF. DNA of the CDR3: TGTGCCAGCAGCGTAGACCGCGGGGCCCGCAATGAGCAGTTCTTC.

The J gene is TRBJ1-2, the V gene TRBV29-1; no clear D gene. Germline-derived CDR1 and CDR2 are SQVTM and ANQGSEA. The CDR3 is made up of 14 amino acids. V was trimmed by 1 base and J by 2 bases, leaving 11 bases between them. The CDR3 DNA sequence: TGCAGCGTTGAAGGGCGGGGTTTAAACTATGGCTACACCTTC. It translates to CSVEGRGLNYGYTF.

This clone was recorded only once. The genes are TRBV7-9 and TRBJ2-7, with D uncertain. With 5 bases removed from V and 3 bases from J, the gap between germline ends came to 14 bases. Germline V gene sequence: CDR1 SEHNR, CDR2 FQNEAQ (reference sequence). This CDR3 comprises 14 residues. The CDR3 loop is CASSAPRPHYEQYF. CDR3 nucleotide sequence: TGTGCCAGCAGCGCCCCTAGGCCCCACTACGAGCAGTACTTC.